A selection of T cell receptor beta chains follows, all from one sample in a study of cytomegalovirus exposure and HLA in healthy donors. Clones were read by immunoSEQ multiplex PCR, and TCRdb kept only the in-frame ones, dropping some. This sample has 100,000 to 150,000 clones, with 75% to 90% found just once. Sequenced input: PBMCs. All receptors come from a middle-aged woman in good health and CMV-seropositive. The CDR3 runs from the conserved cysteine through the conserved F or W. A D gene is named only where the DNA matches it firmly. Clone sizes are given selectively: once, few, many, or a class where the clone is expanded.

clone_size	d_call	v_call	j_call	cdr3_nt	cdr3_aa
NA	NA	TRBV27	TRBJ1-1	TGTGCCAGCAGTTTATCCGGAGTGAACACTGAAGCTTTCTTT	CASSLSGVNTEAFF
NA	TRBD1	TRBV14	TRBJ2-1	TGTGCCAGCAGCCAAGATCTTGGCAGGGGGCTTTACAATGAGCAGTTCTTC	CASSQDLGRGLYNEQFF
NA	TRBD1	TRBV27	TRBJ2-1	TGTGCCAGCAGCCAGACTGGGACAGGGAGGGATGAGCAGTTCTTC	CASSQTGTGRDEQFF
NA	NA	TRBV11-1	TRBJ2-3	TGTGCCAGCAGAGAGGGCGGAGACACAGATACGCAGTATTTT	CASREGGDTDTQYF
NA	TRBD2	TRBV11-2	TRBJ2-5	TGTGCCAGCAGCTTGGGGCTAGCGGGAGGGAAGCAAGAGACCCAGTACTTC	CASSLGLAGGKQETQYF
NA	TRBD2	TRBV7-2	TRBJ2-7	TGTGCCAGCAGTTTATCCCTAGCGGGGGGCTACGAGCAGTACTTC	CASSLSLAGGYEQYF
NA	NA	TRBV5-4	TRBJ2-7	TGTGCCAGCAGCTTGTGGCAGGTACCCGAGCAGTACTTC	CASSLWQVPEQYF
few	TRBD1	TRBV6-1	TRBJ1-5	TGTGCCAGCAGTGTCACAGGGGGCGCGTCTCGGCCCCAGCATTTT	CASSVTGGASRPQHF
NA	NA	TRBV5-4	TRBJ1-1	TGTGCCAGCAGCTTGGAATGGGCAGAGAACACTGAAGCTTTCTTT	CASSLEWAENTEAFF
NA	NA	TRBV15	TRBJ2-4	TGTGCCACCAGCAGAGACGTCGGGACTTCCCCGATCTACTTC	CATSRDVGTSPIYF
NA	NA	TRBV6-5	TRBJ1-5	TGTGCCAGCAGGACAGGAGAAACAAATCAGCCCCAGCATTTT	CASRTGETNQPQHF
once	TRBD2	TRBV27	TRBJ2-5	TGTGCCAGCAGGCGTCAACTAGCGGGAGAGAGAGAGACCCAGTACTTC	CASRRQLAGERETQYF
NA	TRBD2	TRBV6-4	TRBJ2-1	TGTGCCAGCAGCATAGCCAGCGGGAGGGCAGTCAATGGGCAGTTCTTC	CASSIASGRAVNGQFF
NA	NA	TRBV5-1	TRBJ1-1	TGCGCCAGCAGCTTTAGGGGAAACACTGAAGCTTTCTTT	CASSFRGNTEAFF
NA	TRBD1	TRBV15	TRBJ2-5	TGTGCCACCAGCAGGGGACAGGGGGCTTTTGACCAAGAGACCCAGTACTTC	CATSRGQGAFDQETQYF
NA	TRBD1	TRBV7-9	TRBJ1-4	TGTGCCAGCAGCTTCGGACTGGGGCAGGGGGCCCGAGCTAATGAAAAACTGTTTTTT	CASSFGLGQGARANEKLFF
NA	NA	TRBV6-6	TRBJ2-5	TGTGCCAGCAGGTACTCAGAGGTGGAGACCCAGTACTTC	CASRYSEVETQYF
NA	NA	TRBV6-5	TRBJ2-1	TGTGCCAGCAGTTACTCGGCCATAGGGGATTACAATGAGCAGTTCTTC	CASSYSAIGDYNEQFF
NA	NA	TRBV15	TRBJ1-2	TGTGCCACCAGCGACCCTAGAAGAGGTGCTAACTATGGCTACACCTTC	CATSDPRRGANYGYTF
once	TRBD1	TRBV7-8	TRBJ2-5	TGTGCCAGCAGCTACCAACCGACAGGGAAAGAGACCCAGTACTTC	CASSYQPTGKETQYF
NA	NA	TRBV19	TRBJ1-6	TGTGCCAGTAGTATTTTTCCCCCCGGAACACGGAGCTCCTATAATTCACCCCTCCACTTT	CASSIFPPGTRSSYNSPLHF
NA	NA	TRBV5-1	TRBJ2-5	TGCGCCAGCAGCCCGTCAGGGAGGGGGCAAGAGACCCAGTACTTC	CASSPSGRGQETQYF
NA	NA	TRBV19	TRBJ2-7	TGTGCCAGTAGTATACGTTGGCAGGGATGGGGCTACGAGCAGTACTTC	CASSIRWQGWGYEQYF
NA	NA	TRBV19	TRBJ1-5	TGTGCCAGTAGTATGGGGGCCCCTAGCAATCAGCCCCAGCATTTT	CASSMGAPSNQPQHF
few	TRBD1	TRBV14	TRBJ2-3	TGTGCCAGCAGCCCCCGACAGGGCCTCACAGATACGCAGTATTTT	CASSPRQGLTDTQYF
NA	NA	TRBV11-2	TRBJ2-5	TGTGCCAGCAGCTTACTTCGGGTTGAGACCCAGTACTTC	CASSLLRVETQYF
once	NA	TRBV28	TRBJ1-4	TGTGCCAGCAGTCCCCCCGGGACATCAAAGGAAAAACTGTTTTTT	CASSPPGTSKEKLFF
NA	NA	TRBV6-1	TRBJ1-5	TGTGCCAGCAGTGAAGCCCGGGGGAATCAGCCCCAGCATTTT	CASSEARGNQPQHF
NA	NA	TRBV29-1	TRBJ2-7	TGCAGCGTTTCAGGAAATAGCGTCTCCTACGAGCAGTACTTC	CSVSGNSVSYEQYF
NA	TRBD1	TRBV19	TRBJ2-2	TGTGCCAGCTGGGCAGGACAGGCGAACACCGGGGAGCTGTTTTTT	CASWAGQANTGELFF
NA	TRBD2	TRBV4-3	TRBJ2-1	TGCGCCAGCAGCCCGACTAGCGGCGGACACAATGAGCGGTTCTTC	CASSPTSGGHNERFF
NA	NA	TRBV2	TRBJ2-3	TGTGCCAGCAGTGAATCCGGGACTCCCCTGCGATATTTT	CASSESGTPLRYF